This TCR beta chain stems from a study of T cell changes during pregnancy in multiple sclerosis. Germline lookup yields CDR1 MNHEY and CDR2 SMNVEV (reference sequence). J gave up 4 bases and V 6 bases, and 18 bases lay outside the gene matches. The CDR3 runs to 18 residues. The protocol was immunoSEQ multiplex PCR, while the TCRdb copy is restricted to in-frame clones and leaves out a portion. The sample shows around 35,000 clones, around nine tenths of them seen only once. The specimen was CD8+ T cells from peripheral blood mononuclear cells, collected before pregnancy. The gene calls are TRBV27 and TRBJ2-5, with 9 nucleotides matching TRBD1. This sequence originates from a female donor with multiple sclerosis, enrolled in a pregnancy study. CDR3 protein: CASSHQPGQGGGGETQYF. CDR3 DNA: TGTGCCAGCAGCCACCAACCGGGACAGGGAGGGGGGGGAGAGACCCAGTACTTC.